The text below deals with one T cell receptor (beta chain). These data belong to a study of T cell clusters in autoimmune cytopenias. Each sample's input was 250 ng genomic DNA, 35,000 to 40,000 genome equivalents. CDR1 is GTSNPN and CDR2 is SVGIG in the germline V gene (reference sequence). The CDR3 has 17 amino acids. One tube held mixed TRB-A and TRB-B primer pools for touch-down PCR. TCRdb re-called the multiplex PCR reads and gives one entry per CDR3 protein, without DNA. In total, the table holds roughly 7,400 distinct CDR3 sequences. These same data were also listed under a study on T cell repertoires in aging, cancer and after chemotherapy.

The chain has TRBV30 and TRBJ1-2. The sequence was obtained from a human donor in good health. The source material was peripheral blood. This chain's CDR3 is CAWSAPERGLLIYGYTF.